This T cell receptor beta chain was recovered during a study of blood T cell repertoires in COVID-19. Looking at the study overall: The United States, Italy and Spain provided the acute and convalescent COVID-19 samples.

Original data processing: Amplified reference gene primers provided the basis for estimating nucleated cell counts. The repertoire was sequenced with immunoSEQ multiplex PCR; TCRdb's copy has only in-frame clones and lacks some. V and J calls and clone size are given by that table; D and trimming were obtained from the DNA. Of some 200,000 clones listed, less than 95% are singletons. The Seattle site enrolled patients during active infection and followed them longitudinally. The CDR3 consists of 16 residues. CDR1 is LGHDT and CDR2 is YNNKEL in the germline V gene (reference sequence). Losses at the gene ends were 0 bases for V and 0 bases for J; bases not matched to a gene: 2.

This rearrangement joins TRBV3-1 (or the pseudogene TRBV3-2) to TRBJ2-1, with 7 positions matching TRBD2. The specimen sequenced was peripheral blood. This sequence originates from a man aged 25 to 40 with COVID-19, enrolled during active disease. The CDR3 DNA reads TGTGCCAGCAGCCAAGACGGCGGGGGCTCCTACAATGAGCAGTTCTTC. Protein: CASSQDGGGSYNEQFF.